The source of this T cell receptor (beta chain) is a study of radiotherapy plus CTLA-4 blockade in lung cancer. Turning to the study itself: For 18% of patients, objective responses occurred, and approximately 31% had disease control.

This clone was observed a single time. The length of the CDR3 is 16 residues. Trimming left V 0 bases short and J 2 bases short, with 13 bases between. Germline V gene lookup returns CDR1 LGHNA and CDR2 YNFKEQ. TCRdb keeps only in-frame clones here, not all; method: immunoSEQ multiplex PCR. The data hold over 100,000 clones, with over 65% observed a single time. The TCR originated in a human donor with non-small cell lung cancer that progressed on radiotherapy plus ipilimumab. Some clones in this sample may be carry-over from other donors' samples. This chain uses TRBV4-2 with TRBJ1-1, with no clear D. Sequenced here: peripheral blood, sampled from a patient treated with radiotherapy plus ipilimumab. CDR3 sequence: CASSQDLARGNTEAFF. The CDR3 bases are TGTGCCAGCAGCCAAGATCTGGCGAGAGGCAACACTGAAGCTTTCTTT.